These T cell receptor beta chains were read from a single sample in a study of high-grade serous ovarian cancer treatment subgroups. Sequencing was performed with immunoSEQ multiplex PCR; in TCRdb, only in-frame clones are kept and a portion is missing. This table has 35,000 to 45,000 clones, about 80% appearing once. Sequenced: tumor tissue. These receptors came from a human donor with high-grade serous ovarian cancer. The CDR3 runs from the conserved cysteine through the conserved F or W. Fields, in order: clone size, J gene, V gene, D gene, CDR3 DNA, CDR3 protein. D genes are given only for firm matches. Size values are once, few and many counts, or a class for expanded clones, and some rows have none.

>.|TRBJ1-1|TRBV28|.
TGTGCCAGCAGTGGGGCGGAGCCCCCTGAAGCTTTCTTT
CASSGAEPPEAFF
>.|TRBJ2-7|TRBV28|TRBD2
TGTGCCAGCACCGGAGAGGGACTAGCCCGTCGGGAGCAGTACTTC
CASTGEGLARREQYF
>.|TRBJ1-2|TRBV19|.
TGTGCCAGTAGAGTTCCGGGGGTAAGGCGGGGCTATGGCTACACCTTC
CASRVPGVRRGYGYTF
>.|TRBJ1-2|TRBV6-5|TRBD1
TGTGCCAGCAGTTACCGCGGGACAGGGGTAGGCTACACCTTC
CASSYRGTGVGYTF
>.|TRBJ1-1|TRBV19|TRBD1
TGTGCCAGTAGTGCCAGGACAGGGAAGTACACTGAAGCTTTCTTT
CASSARTGKYTEAFF
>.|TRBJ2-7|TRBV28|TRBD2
TGTGCCAGCAGTCCTCCGGGACTAGCGGGAGCCCTCTCCTACGAGCAGTACTTC
CASSPPGLAGALSYEQYF
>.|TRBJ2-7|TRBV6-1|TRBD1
TGTGCCAGCAGTGTACAGGGGAGTCGCGACGAGCAGTACTTC
CASSVQGSRDEQYF
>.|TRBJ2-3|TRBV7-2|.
TGTGCCAGCAGCCTCGGGATATTGGATACGCAGTATTTT
CASSLGILDTQYF
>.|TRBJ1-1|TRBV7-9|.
TGTGCCAGCAGCCCCTGGGTGAACACTGAAGCTTTCTTT
CASSPWVNTEAFF
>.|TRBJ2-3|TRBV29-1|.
TGCAGCGTTGAGCTCACCTCGGGAGCAGGGACAGATACGCAGTATTTT
CSVELTSGAGTDTQYF
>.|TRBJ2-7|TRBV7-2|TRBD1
TGTGCCAGCAGCTCGCAGGGGGCATCGACTCTGGAGCAGTACTTC
CASSSQGASTLEQYF
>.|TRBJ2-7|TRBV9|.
TGTGCCAGCAGCGTAGCGGACGGCACCTACGAGCAGTACTTC
CASSVADGTYEQYF
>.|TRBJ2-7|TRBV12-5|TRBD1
TGTGCTAGTGGCGATGTACCGGTGGGACAGTCCTACGAGCAGTACTTC
CASGDVPVGQSYEQYF
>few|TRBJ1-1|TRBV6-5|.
TGTGCCAGCAGTTATTCTGGGGGGGAAGCTTTCTTT
CASSYSGGEAFF
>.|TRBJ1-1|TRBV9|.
TGTGCCAGCAGCCCGAGGGAACGCCGCGGATCCGTTTCCACTGGAAGGATCTTT
CASSPRERRGSVSTGRIF